Shown below are 24 T cell receptor beta chains from a single sample sequenced in a study of blood T cell repertoires in COVID-19. Clones were read by immunoSEQ multiplex PCR, and TCRdb kept only the in-frame ones, dropping some. The sample consists of 240,000 or so clones, around 88% of them appearing once. The sample comprised peripheral blood. Every receptor here comes from a man older than 75 with acute or convalescent COVID-19.

This rearrangement joins TRBV29-1 to TRBJ2-5, with 9 bases fitting TRBD1. The CDR3 is 12 residues long. CDR1 and CDR2 from the germline V gene are SQVTM and ANQGSEA. With 6 bases clipped from V and 5 bases from J, the junction kept 4 bases outside the gene matches. In nucleotides, the CDR3 is TGCAGCGTCGCGACAGGGGGGGAGACCCAGTACTTC. Translation: CSVATGGETQYF.

V is TRBV11-2 and J is TRBJ1-2, with 9 bases that match TRBD1. This CDR3 has 14 amino acids. Per germline, CDR1 SGHAT and CDR2 FQNNGV. Losses at the gene ends were 4 bases for V and 8 bases for J; bases not matched to a gene: 8. CDR3 bases: TGTGCCAGCAGCTCAGGACAGGGGCGGGAAGGCTACACCTTC. It translates to CASSSGQGREGYTF.

The chain is built from TRBV3-1 (or the pseudogene TRBV3-2) and TRBJ1-1, with 10 bases lining up with TRBD1. Losses at the gene ends were 1 base for V and 6 bases for J; bases not matched to a gene: 2. CDR3 length: 14 residues. CDR1 is LGHDT and CDR2 is YNNKEL in the germline V gene (reference sequence). The CDR3 loop reads CASSQGGQGSEAFF. The CDR3 coding sequence is TGTGCCAGCAGCCAAGGGGGACAGGGGTCTGAAGCTTTCTTT.

In this sample, this clone turned up once. This chain connects TRBV28 to TRBJ2-7, with 7 bases identical to TRBD2. The CDR3 length is 14 residues. CDR1 is MDHEN, CDR2 SYDVKM, per germline. V lost 7 bases to trimming and J lost 1 base; unmatched junction nucleotides: 7. CDR3 region: CASTPRGGSYEQYF. DNA for the CDR3: TGTGCCAGCACCCCCCGCGGGGGTTCCTACGAGCAGTACTTC.

The V gene is TRBV5-1, the J gene TRBJ1-2; 9 bases fit TRBD1. Losses at the gene ends were 6 bases for V and 3 bases for J; bases not matched to a gene: 21. CDR3 length equals 19 residues. Germline CDR1 and CDR2: SGHRS and YFSETQ. CDR3: CASKHGPGQGFLRDYGYTF. DNA for the CDR3: TGCGCCAGCAAACATGGACCGGGACAGGGATTCCTCCGGGACTATGGCTACACCTTC.

This clone was detected only a few times. This sequence joins TRBV7-8 and TRBJ2-7; the D is unclear. The CDR3 is 13 amino acids. V shed 5 bases and J shed 0 bases, with 8 bases lying between them. Germline V CDR1 and CDR2: SGHVS, FQNEAQ. The CDR3 reads CASSPDNSYEQYF. DNA of the CDR3: TGTGCCAGCAGCCCTGACAACTCCTACGAGCAGTACTTC.

Worth noting for this clone: The sample has other DNA sequences that encode this CDR3 too. This chain connects TRBV27 to TRBJ2-1; 14 bases agree with TRBD2. Germline V gene data show CDR1 as MNHEY and CDR2 as SMNVEV (reference sequence). The CDR3 runs 15 residues. V lost 5 bases to trimming and J lost 7 bases; unmatched junction nucleotides: 4. The CDR3 sequence: CASSPRLAGGNEQFF. DNA for the CDR3: TGTGCCAGCAGTCCTAGACTAGCGGGAGGGAATGAGCAGTTCTTC.

This clone was observed a handful of times. This chain links TRBV6-6 with TRBJ1-6; possibly TRBD1 for D (6 bases). The V gene lost 5 bases and the J gene lost 2 bases, with 13 bases spanning the gap. Germline V gene lookup returns CDR1 MNHNY and CDR2 SVGAGI (reference sequence). The CDR3 runs to 16 residues. In DNA form, the CDR3 reads TGTGCCAGCAGTCCAGCACAGGGAACCTATAATTCACCCCTCCACTTT. Translation gives CASSPAQGTYNSPLHF.

This CDR3 reads CASSIARGLKNDEQFF. In nucleotides, the CDR3 is TGTGCCAGTAGTATAGCGAGAGGTCTAAAAAATGATGAGCAGTTCTTC. The V gene is TRBV19, the J gene TRBJ2-1; the D is unclear. Trimming removed 1 base from V and 8 bases from J, with 18 bases in between. CDR1 is LNHDA, CDR2 SQIVND, per germline (reference sequence). This CDR3 region has 16 residues.

This clone was seen only a few times. This rearrangement joins TRBV9 to TRBJ2-1; 14 nucleotides align to TRBD2. The CDR3 extends over 18 amino acids. Germline V gene sequence: CDR1 SGDLS, CDR2 YYNGEE. After removal of 2 bases from V and 6 bases from J, the junction contained 10 bases not matched to a gene. CDR3 sequence reads: CASSVGTSGRRIGNEQFF. In DNA form, the CDR3 reads TGTGCCAGCAGCGTGGGGACTAGCGGGAGAAGGATTGGCAATGAGCAGTTCTTC.

The chain links TRBV7-6 to TRBJ1-1; D is undetermined. The CDR3 runs 15 residues. Between the trimmed V and J ends, which lost 2 bases and 1 base, there was a span of 11 bases. Germline V gene data show CDR1 as SGHVS and CDR2 as FNYEAQ. The CDR3 loop is CASSLPNSKNTEAFF. CDR3 coding DNA: TGTGCCAGCAGCTTACCGAATAGTAAGAACACTGAAGCTTTCTTT.

CDR3 protein: CASTNRLSYEQYF. As DNA, the CDR3 is TGTGCCAGCACTAACAGGCTTTCCTACGAGCAGTACTTC. This chain connects TRBV9 to TRBJ2-7; tentative D call: TRBD1 (5 bases). The germline V gene has CDR1 SGDLS and CDR2 YYNGEE. V shed 6 bases and J shed 1 base, with 11 bases lying between them. CDR3 length: 13 amino acids.

V is TRBV28 and J is TRBJ1-2; D is unclear. Germline V gene lookup returns CDR1 MDHEN and CDR2 SYDVKM. V lost 6 bases and J 8 bases, leaving 10 bases between the germline ends. This CDR3 has 11 residues. The CDR3 loop reads CASSRNLGYTF. CDR3 in DNA: TGTGCCAGCAGCAGAAACCTGGGCTACACCTTC.

The CDR3 is CASSLEQGGFAEAFF. CDR3 bases: TGCGCCAGCAGCTTGGAGCAGGGAGGTTTTGCTGAAGCTTTCTTT. This sequence joins TRBV5-1 and TRBJ1-1, with TRBD1 as a possible D gene (5 bases). Germline values: CDR1 SGHRS, CDR2 YFSETQ. Deletions cut 0 bases from V and 6 bases from J, with 15 bases between. The CDR3 is made up of 15 amino acids.

V and J are TRBV5-1 and TRBJ1-2, with D possibly matching TRBD1 (6 bases). V shed 3 bases and J shed 1 base, with 13 bases lying between them. Germline V gene data show CDR1 as SGHRS and CDR2 as YFSETQ. The CDR3 is 15 residues long. CDR3 residues: CASSSGHTGNYGYTF. Written as DNA, the CDR3 is TGCGCCAGCAGCTCGGGACACACGGGTAACTATGGCTACACCTTC.

The V gene is TRBV6-1, the J gene TRBJ1-5; D is ambiguous. Trimming shortened V by 3 bases and J by 3 bases, and 6 bases separated the two germline ends. Germline CDR1 is MNHNS and CDR2 is SASEGT. This CDR3 is built from 13 residues. The CDR3 loop is CASSDQANQPQHF. CDR3 nucleotide sequence: TGTGCCAGCAGTGACCAGGCCAATCAGCCCCAGCATTTT.

This clone has more than one count but fewer than ten. The V and J genes are TRBV29-1 and TRBJ2-3; maybe TRBD1 (5 bases). V was pared by 8 bases and J by 6 bases, with 15 bases between. This CDR3 comprises 12 residues. CDR1 is SQVTM, CDR2 ANQGSEA, per germline. The CDR3 spells CSKQQGSDTQYF. Written as DNA, the CDR3 is TGCAGCAAACAGCAGGGTTCGGATACGCAGTATTTT.

The chain uses TRBV5-4 and TRBJ2-2, with 7 bases matching TRBD1. Germline V gene lookup returns CDR1 SGHNT and CDR2 YYREEE (reference sequence). The J segment lost 2 bases and the V segment lost 4 bases, leaving 8 bases of the junction unmatched. The CDR3 is 16 residues long. CDR3: CASSLGDRTNTGELFF. The CDR3 coding sequence is TGTGCCAGCAGCCTAGGGGACAGAACTAACACCGGGGAGCTGTTTTTT. The full variable domain, completed using reference TRBV5-4 and TRBJ2-2, is ETGVTQSPTHLIKTRGQQVTLRCSSQSGHNTVSWYQQALGQGPQFIFQYYREEENGRGNFPPRFSGLQFPNYSSELNVNALELDDSALYLCASSLGDRTNTGELFFGEGSRLTVL.

The rearrangement links TRBV28 to TRBJ1-2; D uncertain. The CDR3 is 13 amino acids. Trimming left V 5 bases short and J 2 bases short, with 9 bases between. Germline V lookup: CDR1 MDHEN, CDR2 SYDVKM. In nucleotides, the CDR3 is TGTGCCAGCAGTCAGACACTCAACTATGGCTACACCTTC. This gives the protein CASSQTLNYGYTF.

This clone was counted only a few times. The CDR3 nucleotides read TGTGCCAGCAGCTCGAGGGGAGGTGAAAAACTGTTTTTT. It yields the protein CASSSRGGEKLFF. The chain links TRBV7-2 to TRBJ1-4; maybe TRBD1 (5 bases). Germline V gives CDR1 SGHTA, CDR2 FQGNSA. Trimming stripped 4 bases from V and 7 bases from J, with 10 bases between. CDR3 length: 13 amino acids.

This clone was counted a single time. The chain uses TRBV5-1 and TRBJ1-6; a weak D match, TRBD1 (6 bases). V shed 5 bases and J shed 7 bases, with 13 bases lying between them. Germline V gives CDR1 SGHRS, CDR2 YFSETQ. This CDR3 region has 14 residues. The CDR3 bases are TGCGCCAGCAGACTCGGACAGATAAATTCACCCCTCCACTTT. Residues: CASRLGQINSPLHF.

The V call is TRBV6-2 or TRBV6-3, the J call TRBJ2-5; TRBD1 agrees at 7 bases. The CDR3 has 17 residues. Germline lookup yields CDR1 MNHEY and CDR2 SVGEGT. Unmatched junction bases numbered 13, after V lost 5 bases and J lost 1 base. The chain's CDR3 is CASSPLRGRLLQETQYF. CDR3 nucleotide sequence: TGTGCCAGCAGTCCCCTGAGGGGGCGGCTCCTCCAAGAGACCCAGTACTTC.

At least ten counts were recorded for this clone. The sample contains more than one DNA sequence encoding this CDR3. J is TRBJ1-2 and V is TRBV6-5; TRBD1 aligns across 7 bases. CDR1 is MNHEY and CDR2 is SVGAGI in the germline V gene. Trimming removed 6 bases from V and 5 bases from J; junction bases left unmatched: 9. The length of the CDR3 is 14 residues. CDR3 coding DNA: TGTGCCAGCAGCTTCGACAGGGCCCCTTATGGCTACACCTTC. This encodes CASSFDRAPYGYTF.

This chain uses TRBV11-3 with TRBJ2-4; a weak D match, TRBD1 (6 bases). The CDR3 extends over 14 amino acids. The germline V and J ends were trimmed by 1 base and 4 bases, with 8 bases remaining between them. Germline-derived CDR1 and CDR2 are SGHNT and YENEEA. The CDR3 nucleotides are TGTGCCAGCAGCTTAGGTGGGACAAAAAACATTCAGTACTTC. As protein: CASSLGGTKNIQYF. Full variable domain (missing parts from reference TRBV11-3 and TRBJ2-4): EAGVVQSPRYKIIEKKQPVAFWCNPISGHNTLYWYLQNLGQGPELLIRYENEEAVDDSQLPKDRFSAERLKGVDSTLKIQPAELGDSAVYLCASSLGGTKNIQYFGAGTRLSVL.